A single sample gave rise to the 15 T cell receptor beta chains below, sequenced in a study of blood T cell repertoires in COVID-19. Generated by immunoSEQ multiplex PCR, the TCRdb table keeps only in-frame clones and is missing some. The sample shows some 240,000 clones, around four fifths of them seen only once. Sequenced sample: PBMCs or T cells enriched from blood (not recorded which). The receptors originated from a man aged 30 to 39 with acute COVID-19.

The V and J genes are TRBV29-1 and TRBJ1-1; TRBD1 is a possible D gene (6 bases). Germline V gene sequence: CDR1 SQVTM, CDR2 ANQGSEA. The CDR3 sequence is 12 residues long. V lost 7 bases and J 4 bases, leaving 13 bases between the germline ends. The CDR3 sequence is CSAQQGTTEAFF. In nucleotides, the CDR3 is TGCAGCGCCCAACAGGGAACCACTGAAGCTTTCTTT.

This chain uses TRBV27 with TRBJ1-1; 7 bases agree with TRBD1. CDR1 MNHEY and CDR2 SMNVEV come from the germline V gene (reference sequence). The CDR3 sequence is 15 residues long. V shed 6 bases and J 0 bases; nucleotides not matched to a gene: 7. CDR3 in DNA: TGTGCCAGCAGGCTATTGACAGGGTTGAACACTGAAGCTTTCTTT. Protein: CASRLLTGLNTEAFF.

The CDR3 DNA follows: TGTGCCAGCAGCTTGGTTCGGGGAGGGACGCAGTATTTT. This encodes CASSLVRGGTQYF. The chain is built from TRBV5-6 and TRBJ2-3; 7 bases are a match to TRBD2. CDR1 and CDR2 from the germline V gene are SGHDT and YYEEEE. The CDR3 extends over 13 amino acids. The V segment lost 0 bases and the J segment 9 bases; nucleotides outside the gene matches: 4.

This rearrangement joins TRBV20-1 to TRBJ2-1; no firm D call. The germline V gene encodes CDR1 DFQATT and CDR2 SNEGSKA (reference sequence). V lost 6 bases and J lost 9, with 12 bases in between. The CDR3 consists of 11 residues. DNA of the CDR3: TGCAGTGCCACCGCTCTTAGTGAGCAGTTCTTC. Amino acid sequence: CSATALSEQFF.

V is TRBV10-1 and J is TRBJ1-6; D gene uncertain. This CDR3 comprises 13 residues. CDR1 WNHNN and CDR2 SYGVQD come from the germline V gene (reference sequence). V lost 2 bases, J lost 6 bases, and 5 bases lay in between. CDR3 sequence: CASSERVNSPLHF. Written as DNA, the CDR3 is TGCGCCAGCAGTGAGCGGGTTAATTCACCCCTCCACTTT.

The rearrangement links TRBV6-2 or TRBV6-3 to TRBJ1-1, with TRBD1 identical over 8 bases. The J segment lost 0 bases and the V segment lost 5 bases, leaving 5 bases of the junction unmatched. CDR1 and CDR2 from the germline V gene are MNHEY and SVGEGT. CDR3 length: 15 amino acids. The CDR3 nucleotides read TGTGCCAGCAGTGGGACAGGACGTATGAACACTGAAGCTTTCTTT. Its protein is CASSGTGRMNTEAFF.

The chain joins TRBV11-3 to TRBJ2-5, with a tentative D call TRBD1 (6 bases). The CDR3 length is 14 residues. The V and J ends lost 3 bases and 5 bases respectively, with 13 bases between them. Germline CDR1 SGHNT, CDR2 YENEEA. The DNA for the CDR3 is TGTGCCAGCAGCTTCGGTGGGGGCAGGGAGACCCAGTACTTC. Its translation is CASSFGGGRETQYF. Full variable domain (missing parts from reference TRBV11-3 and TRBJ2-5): EAGVVQSPRYKIIEKKQPVAFWCNPISGHNTLYWYLQNLGQGPELLIRYENEEAVDDSQLPKDRFSAERLKGVDSTLKIQPAELGDSAVYLCASSFGGGRETQYFGPGTRLLVL.

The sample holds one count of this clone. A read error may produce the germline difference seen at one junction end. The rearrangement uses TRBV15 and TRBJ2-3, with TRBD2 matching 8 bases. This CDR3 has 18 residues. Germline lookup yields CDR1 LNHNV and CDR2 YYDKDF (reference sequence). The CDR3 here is CATSRDIKSGGITNTQYF. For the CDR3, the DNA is TGTGCCACCAGCAGAGATATAAAAAGCGGGGGAATCACAAATACGCAGTATTTT.

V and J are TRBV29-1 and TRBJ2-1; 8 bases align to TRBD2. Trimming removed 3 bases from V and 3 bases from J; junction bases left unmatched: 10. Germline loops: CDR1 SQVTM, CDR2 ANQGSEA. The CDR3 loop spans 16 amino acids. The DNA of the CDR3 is TGCAGCGTTGAGGGTAGCGGGGACGGTTTCTACAATGAGCAGTTCTTC. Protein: CSVEGSGDGFYNEQFF.

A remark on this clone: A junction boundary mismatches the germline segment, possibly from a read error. CDR3 region: CASSPEMRGGHEKLFF. The DNA for the CDR3 is TGTGCCAGCAGCCCGGAAATGAGGGGAGGACATGAAAAACTGTTTTTT. The gene calls are TRBV5-1 and TRBJ1-4; TRBD1 might be the D (5 bases). This CDR3 is 16 amino acids long. The germline gives CDR1 SGHRS, CDR2 YFSETQ.

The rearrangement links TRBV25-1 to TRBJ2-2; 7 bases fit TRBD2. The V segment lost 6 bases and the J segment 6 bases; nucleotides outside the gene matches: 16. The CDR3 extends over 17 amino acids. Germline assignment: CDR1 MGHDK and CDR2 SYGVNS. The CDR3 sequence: CASSRGISGRLPGELFF. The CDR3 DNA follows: TGTGCCAGCAGCCGGGGAATTAGCGGGCGCCTCCCCGGGGAGCTGTTTTTT.

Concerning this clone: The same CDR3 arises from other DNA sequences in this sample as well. In DNA form, the CDR3 reads TGTGCCAGCAGCCCGACAGGGGGCAATCAGCCCCAGCATTTT. As protein: CASSPTGGNQPQHF. The rearrangement uses TRBV7-2 and TRBJ1-5, with TRBD1 matching 8 bases. This CDR3 is 14 amino acids long. CDR1 and CDR2 from the germline V gene are SGHTA and FQGNSA. The V segment lost 5 bases and the J segment 2 bases; nucleotides outside the gene matches: 2.

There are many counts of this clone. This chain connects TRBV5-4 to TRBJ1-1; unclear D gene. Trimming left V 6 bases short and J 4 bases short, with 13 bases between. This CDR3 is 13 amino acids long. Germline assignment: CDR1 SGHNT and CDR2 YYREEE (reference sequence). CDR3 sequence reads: CASTGRGLTEAFF. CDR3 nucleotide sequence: TGTGCCAGCACTGGGCGAGGGCTCACTGAAGCTTTCTTT.

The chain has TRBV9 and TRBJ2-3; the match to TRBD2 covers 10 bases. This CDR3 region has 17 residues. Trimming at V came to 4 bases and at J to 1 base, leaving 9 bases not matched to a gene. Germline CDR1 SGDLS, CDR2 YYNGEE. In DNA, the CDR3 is TGTGCCAGCAGCCCTCGATTAGCGGGAGGTCGCACAGATACGCAGTATTTT. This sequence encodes CASSPRLAGGRTDTQYF. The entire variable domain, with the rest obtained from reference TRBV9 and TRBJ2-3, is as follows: DSGVTQTPKHLITATGQRVTLRCSPRSGDLSVYWYQQSLDQGLQFLIQYYNGEERAKGNILERFSAQQFPDLHSELNLSSLELGDSALYFCASSPRLAGGRTDTQYFGPGTRLTVL.

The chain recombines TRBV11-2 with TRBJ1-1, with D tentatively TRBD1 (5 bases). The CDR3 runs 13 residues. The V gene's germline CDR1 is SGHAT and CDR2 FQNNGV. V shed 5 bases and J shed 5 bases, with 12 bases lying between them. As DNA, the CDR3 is TGTGCCAGCAGCAGAGGACCAGGGACTGAAGCTTTCTTT. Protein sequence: CASSRGPGTEAFF. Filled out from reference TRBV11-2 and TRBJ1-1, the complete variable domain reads EAGVAQSPRYKIIEKRQSVAFWCNPISGHATLYWYQQILGQGPKLLIQFQNNGVVDDSQLPKDRFSAERLKGVDSTLKIQPAKLEDSAVYLCASSRGPGTEAFFGQGTRLTVV.